Below, 32 T cell receptor beta chains from the same sample are listed, as sequenced in a study of blood T cell repertoires in COVID-19. The data were produced by immunoSEQ multiplex PCR, yet TCRdb's version contains in-frame clones alone and is incomplete. Among 200,000 to 250,000 clones, around 84% were seen once, and the ten largest hold less than 8.5%. The specimen sequenced was peripheral blood. The receptors originated from an older woman with active or convalescent COVID-19.

This chain connects TRBV3-1 (or the pseudogene TRBV3-2) to TRBJ1-6; 7 bases line up with TRBD1. This CDR3 comprises 15 residues. J lost 7 bases, V lost 5 bases, and 8 bases had no gene match. CDR1 and CDR2 (germline): LGHDT, YNNKEL (reference sequence). The CDR3 coding sequence is TGTGCCAGCAGCTTGCGGACAGGCCCGAATTCACCCCTCCACTTT. Residues: CASSLRTGPNSPLHF.

The CDR3 loop is CASSPPKGGNAQETQYF. In DNA, the CDR3 is TGTGCCAGCTCACCTCCTAAGGGGGGGAACGCCCAAGAGACCCAGTACTTC. J is TRBJ2-5 and V is TRBV18; weak D call: TRBD2 (7 bases). Germline V gene lookup returns CDR1 KGHSH and CDR2 LQKENI. Trimming stripped 3 bases from V and 1 base from J, with 18 bases between. This CDR3 comprises 17 residues.

This clone appeared a few times. The genes are TRBV28 and TRBJ1-2; possibly TRBD1 for D (6 bases). Germline V gene sequence: CDR1 MDHEN, CDR2 SYDVKM. V shed 7 bases and J shed 7 bases, with 19 bases lying between them. The CDR3 is made up of 14 amino acids. The CDR3 protein is CASKVGRGAVGYTF. For the CDR3, the DNA is TGTGCCAGCAAGGTTGGCAGGGGTGCTGTTGGCTACACCTTC.

The chain is built from TRBV27 and TRBJ2-1; 7 bases match TRBD2. The CDR3 consists of 15 residues. V lost 2 bases and J lost 2; bases outside the gene matches: 3. In germline, CDR1 is MNHEY, CDR2 SMNVEV (reference sequence). The chain's CDR3 is CASSLSGVAYNEQFF. The CDR3 region has the DNA TGTGCCAGCAGTTTAAGCGGGGTTGCCTACAATGAGCAGTTCTTC.

The V gene is TRBV7-6, the J gene TRBJ2-5; weak D call: TRBD1 (6 bases). The CDR3 covers 15 residues. V shed 4 bases and J shed 2 bases, with 14 bases lying between them. Germline V gene sequence: CDR1 SGHVS, CDR2 FNYEAQ. CDR3 nucleotide sequence: TGTGCCAGCAGCTCGAGGGGACAACGGCAAGAGACCCAGTACTTC. Translating gives CASSSRGQRQETQYF. The full variable domain, with the rest looked up from reference TRBV7-6 and TRBJ2-5, is GAGVSQSPRYKVTKRGQDVALRCDPISGHVSLYWYRQALGQGPEFLTYFNYEAQQDKSGLPNDRFSAERPEGSISTLTIQRTEQRDSAMYRCASSSRGQRQETQYFGPGTRLLVL.

The chain combines TRBV27 with TRBJ1-5; 7 positions agree with TRBD1. The CDR3 loop spans 17 amino acids. Trimming at V came to 0 bases and at J to 8 bases, leaving 13 bases not matched to a gene. Germline CDR1 and CDR2: MNHEY and SMNVEV (reference sequence). Here the CDR3 reads CASSLSLSDRSQEPQHF. The CDR3 region has the DNA TGTGCCAGCAGTTTATCACTTTCGGACAGGTCTCAAGAGCCCCAGCATTTT.

The chain is built from TRBV18 and TRBJ2-7, with TRBD2 identical over 10 bases. The length of the CDR3 is 15 residues. With V trimmed by 3 bases and J by 3 bases, 5 bases remained unmatched. Germline values: CDR1 KGHSH, CDR2 LQKENI. DNA for the CDR3: TGTGCCAGCTCACCCCGGGCTAGCGGGGGCTACGAGCAGTACTTC. Translating it yields CASSPRASGGYEQYF.

This clone appeared once. The chain has TRBV5-1 and TRBJ1-5, with unresolved D. The CDR3 contains 15 residues. The V gene lost 0 bases and the J gene lost 0 bases, with 7 bases spanning the gap. Germline values: CDR1 SGHRS, CDR2 YFSETQ. This CDR3 reads CASSLEPNSNQPQHF. In nucleotides, the CDR3 is TGCGCCAGCAGCTTGGAGCCAAATAGCAATCAGCCCCAGCATTTT.

The rearrangement joins TRBV27 to TRBJ2-7, with a tentative D call TRBD1 (6 bases). The CDR3 totals 15 residues. From germline, CDR1 is MNHEY and CDR2 SMNVEV (reference sequence). Deletions cut 4 bases from V and 3 bases from J, with 16 bases between. In DNA form, the CDR3 reads TGTGCCAGCAGTTCAATCCGGGACAAACACTACGAGCAGTACTTC. This encodes CASSSIRDKHYEQYF.

CDR3 bases: TGTGCCAGCAGTTATCCGGCGGGTTTGCGCAATGAGCAGTTCTTC. Encoded protein: CASSYPAGLRNEQFF. The V and J genes are TRBV6-6 and TRBJ2-1; a possible D gene is TRBD2 (5 bases). Trimming removed 3 bases from V and 6 bases from J, with 15 bases in between. The CDR3 sequence is 15 residues long. Germline V gene data show CDR1 as MNHNY and CDR2 as SVGAGI (reference sequence).

As to this clone: The sample holds other DNA sequences that translate to the same CDR3. The V and J genes are TRBV5-1 and TRBJ2-7, with TRBD1 matching 9 bases. After removal of 2 bases from V and 3 bases from J, the junction contained 6 bases not matched to a gene. Germline V gene sequence: CDR1 SGHRS, CDR2 YFSETQ. The CDR3 is 15 amino acids. In DNA, the CDR3 is TGCGCCAGCAGCTTTCCGGGACAGGGAAGCTACGAGCAGTACTTC. The encoded protein is CASSFPGQGSYEQYF.

This clone was seen just once. The chain employs TRBV7-2 and TRBJ2-1; 12 bases agree with TRBD2. Germline CDR1 SGHTA, CDR2 FQGNSA. This CDR3 is 19 amino acids long. V trimming: 1 base; J trimming: 0 bases; junction bases outside the gene matches: 7. The CDR3: CASSLVASGGALSYNEQFF. CDR3 DNA: TGTGCCAGCAGCTTAGTAGCTAGCGGGGGGGCCCTCTCCTACAATGAGCAGTTCTTC.

The chain is built from TRBV2 and TRBJ1-6, with a tentative D call TRBD1 (6 bases). V lost 7 bases to trimming and J lost 10 bases, with 14 bases between them. Germline CDR1 is SNHLY and CDR2 is FYNNEI. The CDR3 runs 13 residues. The CDR3 loop is CASKKQGGSPLHF. In DNA form, the CDR3 reads TGTGCCAGCAAGAAACAGGGTGGGTCACCCCTCCACTTT.

This chain links TRBV5-1 with TRBJ1-1; 8 bases are a match to TRBD1. The CDR3 covers 14 residues. From germline, CDR1 is SGHRS and CDR2 YFSETQ. V trimming: 3 bases; J trimming: 1 base; junction bases outside the gene matches: 2. The CDR3 DNA is TGCGCCAGCAGCTCACAGGGGGAGAACACTGAAGCTTTCTTT. Its translation: CASSSQGENTEAFF.

The chain combines TRBV18 with TRBJ2-3; D is unclear. V was cut by 2 bases and J by 3 bases, with 12 bases left in between. This CDR3 has 15 amino acids. Germline loops: CDR1 KGHSH, CDR2 LQKENI. CDR3 region: CASSPGQASTDTQYF. For the CDR3, the DNA is TGTGCCAGCTCACCAGGGCAGGCCAGTACAGATACGCAGTATTTT.

The rearrangement joins TRBV28 to TRBJ1-4; the D gene is possibly TRBD1 (5 bases). CDR3 length equals 14 residues. Germline V gene sequence: CDR1 MDHEN, CDR2 SYDVKM. Trimming removed 7 bases at V and 7 bases at J, with 16 bases between. The CDR3, as DNA: TGTGCCAGCACCTTGGGAGGGGTCAGTGAAAAACTGTTTTTT. It encodes CASTLGGVSEKLFF.

The genes are TRBV6-6 and TRBJ1-4, with D perhaps TRBD1 (5 bases). Looked up from germline, CDR1 is MNHNY and CDR2 is SVGAGI (reference sequence). The CDR3 covers 13 residues. V gave up 4 bases and J gave up 11 bases, with 14 bases separating them. The CDR3 loop reads CASSWGGVDKLFF. Written as DNA, the CDR3 is TGTGCCAGCAGTTGGGGGGGAGTGGATAAACTGTTTTTT.

V is TRBV6-4 and J is TRBJ1-3, with D unresolved. The CDR3 is 12 amino acids. Trimming removed 2 bases from V and 3 bases from J, with 2 bases in between. CDR1 MRHNA and CDR2 SNTAGT come from the germline V gene. CDR3 in DNA: TGTGCCAGCAGTGACCATGGAAACACCATATATTTT. As protein: CASSDHGNTIYF.

V gene TRBV4-1 combines with J gene TRBJ1-4, with D possibly TRBD1 on 6 matching bases. The ends were cut back, 1 base at V and 8 bases at J, with 23 bases in the middle. Germline loops: CDR1 MGHRA, CDR2 YSYEKL. This CDR3 is built from 18 residues. The CDR3 loop reads CASSQASFRGLLGEKLFF. The DNA of the CDR3 is TGCGCCAGCAGCCAAGCGAGTTTCAGGGGTCTCCTGGGAGAAAAACTGTTTTTT.

J is TRBJ1-1 and V is TRBV5-4; the D gene is possibly TRBD1 (5 bases). Deletions cut 2 bases from V and 5 bases from J, with 19 bases between. The CDR3 consists of 16 residues. Germline CDR1 SGHNT, CDR2 YYREEE (reference sequence). CDR3 in DNA: TGTGCCAGCAGCTTCCCAGGGCGGGAATTGTATACTGAAGCTTTCTTT. Protein product: CASSFPGRELYTEAFF.

This sequence joins TRBV10-3 and TRBJ1-3, with D perhaps matching TRBD1 (5 bases). The V end lost 10 bases, the J end lost 0 bases, and 16 bases lay between the germline ends. The V gene's germline CDR1 is ENHRY and CDR2 SYGVKD. The CDR3 has 15 amino acids. This CDR3 reads CATAGGGVSGNTIYF. The CDR3 region has the DNA TGTGCCACCGCCGGCGGGGGGGTCTCTGGAAACACCATATATTTT.

The genes are TRBV29-1 and TRBJ2-1, with 8 positions matching TRBD2. This CDR3 comprises 13 residues. CDR1 SQVTM and CDR2 ANQGSEA come from the germline V gene. J gave up 9 bases and V 4 bases, and 8 bases lay outside the gene matches. CDR3 DNA sequence: TGCAGCGTTGTCGGGAGGGTCTCTCTTGAGCAGTTCTTC. Translation gives CSVVGRVSLEQFF.

V and J are TRBV5-4 and TRBJ2-1; 10 positions match TRBD1. The junction had 21 bases not matched to a gene; V was cut back by 8 bases and J by 4 bases. CDR1 is SGHNT and CDR2 is YYREEE in the germline V gene (reference sequence). The CDR3 extends over 19 amino acids. The CDR3 is CASTTRDRGTRSRYNEQFF. CDR3 sequence (DNA): TGTGCCAGTACTACCCGGGACAGGGGTACTCGGAGTAGGTACAATGAGCAGTTCTTC.

This chain joins TRBV18 and TRBJ2-5; no firm D call. V was trimmed by 6 bases and J by 1 base, leaving 18 bases between them. The CDR3 length is 16 residues. CDR1 and CDR2 from the germline V gene are KGHSH and LQKENI. As DNA, the CDR3 is TGTGCCAGCTCCCCTCTTGGAAGCGTCGCCCAAGAGACCCAGTACTTC. Translation gives CASSPLGSVAQETQYF. Filled out from reference TRBV18 and TRBJ2-5, the complete variable domain reads NAGVMQNPRHLVRRRGQEARLRCSPMKGHSHVYWYRQLPEEGLKFMVYLQKENIIDESGMPKERFSAEFPKEGPSILRIQQVVRGDSAAYFCASSPLGSVAQETQYFGPGTRLLVL.

Here the CDR3 reads CASSYSPQGANRYTF. In DNA form, the CDR3 reads TGTGCCAGCAGTTACTCCCCCCAGGGGGCGAATCGCTACACCTTC. The V gene is TRBV6-2 or TRBV6-3, the J gene TRBJ1-2; 8 positions match TRBD1. J was trimmed by 9 bases and V by 0 bases; bases with no gene match: 9. CDR1 is MNHEY and CDR2 is SVGEGT in the germline V gene. The CDR3 totals 15 residues.

The CDR3 spells CASSLGDREQETQYF. CDR3 bases: TGCGCCAGCAGCTTGGGAGATAGGGAGCAAGAGACCCAGTACTTC. J is TRBJ2-5 and V is TRBV5-1, with a weak D call TRBD2 (5 bases). From germline, CDR1 is SGHRS and CDR2 YFSETQ. The CDR3 length is 15 residues. V lost 0 bases and J lost 2, with 11 bases in between.

The chain combines TRBV12-5 with TRBJ1-2; the match to TRBD1 covers 10 bases. Germline V gives CDR1 LGHNT, CDR2 FRNRAP. Trimming removed 3 bases from V and 8 bases from J; junction bases left unmatched: 9. The CDR3 has 15 amino acids. The CDR3 DNA sequence: TGTGCTAGTGGTTTAGACAGGGGGCTACCCCACGGCTACACCTTC. It codes for CASGLDRGLPHGYTF.

V is TRBV7-2 and J is TRBJ2-3, with unresolved D. The V and J ends lost 5 bases and 4 bases respectively, with 10 bases between them. The CDR3 length is 13 residues. Germline values: CDR1 SGHTA, CDR2 FQGNSA. The CDR3 is CASSLGDSDTQYF. CDR3 sequence (DNA): TGTGCCAGCAGCCTTGGCGACTCAGATACGCAGTATTTT.

With regard to this clone: The sample carries other DNA sequences with the same CDR3. This rearrangement joins TRBV5-1 to TRBJ2-1; D unresolved. The V and J ends lost 2 bases and 0 bases respectively, with 9 bases between them. Looked up from germline, CDR1 is SGHRS and CDR2 is YFSETQ. There are 15 residues in the CDR3. The CDR3 nucleotides are TGCGCCAGCAGCTTCGGCGGCAGCTCCTACAATGAGCAGTTCTTC. This codes for CASSFGGSSYNEQFF.

This chain connects TRBV27 to TRBJ2-7; 8 nucleotides match TRBD2. Germline CDR1 is MNHEY and CDR2 is SMNVEV (reference sequence). This CDR3 has 18 amino acids. V lost 2 bases and J lost 3; bases outside the gene matches: 15. DNA of the CDR3: TGTGCCAGCAGTTTAAGGCCGAGGGTCGACGGGAGGGGCTACGAGCAGTACTTC. Translated, it gives CASSLRPRVDGRGYEQYF.

The chain couples TRBV18 to TRBJ2-4, with 11 positions matching TRBD1. Losses at the gene ends were 4 bases for V and 8 bases for J; bases not matched to a gene: 4. The CDR3 contains 14 residues. Germline CDR1 KGHSH, CDR2 LQKENI. CDR3 amino acids: CASSHGGQGDIQYF. Written as DNA, the CDR3 is TGTGCCAGCTCACACGGGGGACAGGGGGACATTCAGTACTTC. The full variable domain, in which reference TRBV18 and TRBJ2-4 provide the parts outside the CDR3, is NAGVMQNPRHLVRRRGQEARLRCSPMKGHSHVYWYRQLPEEGLKFMVYLQKENIIDESGMPKERFSAEFPKEGPSILRIQQVVRGDSAAYFCASSHGGQGDIQYFGAGTRLSVL.

V gene TRBV2 combines with J gene TRBJ1-1; 9 nucleotides line up with TRBD1. CDR3 length: 13 residues. Germline CDR1 is SNHLY and CDR2 is FYNNEI. With V trimmed by 9 bases and J by 5 bases, 7 bases remained unmatched. The chain's CDR3 is CASNRGLRTEAFF. In DNA form, the CDR3 reads TGTGCCAGTAACAGGGGGCTACGGACTGAAGCTTTCTTT.